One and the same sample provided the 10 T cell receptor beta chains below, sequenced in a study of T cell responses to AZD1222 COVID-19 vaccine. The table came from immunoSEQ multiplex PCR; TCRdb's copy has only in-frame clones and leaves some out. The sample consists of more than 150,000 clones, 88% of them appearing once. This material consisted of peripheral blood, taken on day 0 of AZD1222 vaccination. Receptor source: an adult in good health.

The CDR3 nucleotides read TGTGCCAGTAGCCGTAAGGGGGGTTTTGAAGACTATGGCTACACCTTC. It encodes CASSRKGGFEDYGYTF. V gene TRBV19 combines with J gene TRBJ1-2, with a possible D match to TRBD1 (6 bases). Germline CDR1 and CDR2: LNHDA and SQIVND (reference sequence). Trimming took 6 bases from V and 3 from J, leaving 20 bases between them. The CDR3 is 16 residues long.

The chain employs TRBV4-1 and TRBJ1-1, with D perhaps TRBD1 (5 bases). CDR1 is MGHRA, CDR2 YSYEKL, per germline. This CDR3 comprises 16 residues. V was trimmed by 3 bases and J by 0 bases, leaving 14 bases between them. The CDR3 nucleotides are TGCGCCAGCAGCCAGGGCCGGACACAAGTGAACACTGAAGCTTTCTTT. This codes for CASSQGRTQVNTEAFF.

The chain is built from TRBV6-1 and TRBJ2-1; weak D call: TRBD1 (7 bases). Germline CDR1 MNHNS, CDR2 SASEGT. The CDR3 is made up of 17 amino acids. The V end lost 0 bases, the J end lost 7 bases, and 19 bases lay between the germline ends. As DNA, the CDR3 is TGTGCCAGCAGTGAAGCGCTTCCAGGGGGGCTGAGGAATGAGCAGTTCTTC. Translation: CASSEALPGGLRNEQFF.

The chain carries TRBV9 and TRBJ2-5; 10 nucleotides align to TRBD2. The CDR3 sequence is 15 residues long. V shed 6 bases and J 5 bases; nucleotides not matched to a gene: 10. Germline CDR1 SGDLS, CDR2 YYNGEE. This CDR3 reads CASTHSAGGKETQYF. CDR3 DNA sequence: TGTGCCAGCACCCACTCAGCGGGAGGGAAGGAGACCCAGTACTTC.

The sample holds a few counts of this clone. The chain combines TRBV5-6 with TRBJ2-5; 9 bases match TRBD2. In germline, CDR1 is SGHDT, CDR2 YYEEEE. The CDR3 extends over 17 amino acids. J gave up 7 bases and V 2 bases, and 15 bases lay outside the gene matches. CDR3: CASSLGGSGGTYGTQYF. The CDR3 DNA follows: TGTGCCAGCAGCTTAGGTGGTAGCGGGGGAACCTACGGGACCCAGTACTTC. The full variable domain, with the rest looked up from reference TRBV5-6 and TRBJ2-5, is DAGVTQSPTHLIKTRGQQVTLRCSPKSGHDTVSWYQQALGQGPQFIFQYYEEEERQRGNFPDRFSGHQFPNYSSELNVNALLLGDSALYLCASSLGGSGGTYGTQYFGPGTRLLVL.

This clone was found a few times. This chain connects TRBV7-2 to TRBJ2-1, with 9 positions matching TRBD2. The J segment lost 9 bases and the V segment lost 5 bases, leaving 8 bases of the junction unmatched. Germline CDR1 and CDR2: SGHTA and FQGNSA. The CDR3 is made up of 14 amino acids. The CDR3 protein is CASSPGLAFREQFF. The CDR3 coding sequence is TGTGCCAGCAGCCCGGGACTAGCTTTCCGTGAGCAGTTCTTC.

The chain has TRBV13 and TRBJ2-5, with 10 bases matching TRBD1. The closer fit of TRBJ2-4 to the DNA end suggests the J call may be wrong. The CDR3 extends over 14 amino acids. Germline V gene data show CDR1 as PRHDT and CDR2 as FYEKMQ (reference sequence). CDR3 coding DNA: TGTGCCAGCAGCACTCCGAGGACAGGGGGCATTCAGTACTTC. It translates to CASSTPRTGGIQYF.

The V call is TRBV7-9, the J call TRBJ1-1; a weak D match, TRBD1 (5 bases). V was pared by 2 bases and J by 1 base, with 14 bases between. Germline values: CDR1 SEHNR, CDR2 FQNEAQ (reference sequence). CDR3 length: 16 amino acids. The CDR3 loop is CASSLSAGRGNTEAFF. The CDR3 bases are TGTGCCAGCAGCTTATCTGCGGGACGGGGGAACACTGAAGCTTTCTTT.

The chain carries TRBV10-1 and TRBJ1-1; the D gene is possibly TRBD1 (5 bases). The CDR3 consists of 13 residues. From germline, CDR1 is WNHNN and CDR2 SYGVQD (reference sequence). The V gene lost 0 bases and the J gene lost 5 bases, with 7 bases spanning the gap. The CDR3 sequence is CASSESGGTEAFF. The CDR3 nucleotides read TGCGCCAGCAGTGAGTCGGGGGGGACTGAAGCTTTCTTT.

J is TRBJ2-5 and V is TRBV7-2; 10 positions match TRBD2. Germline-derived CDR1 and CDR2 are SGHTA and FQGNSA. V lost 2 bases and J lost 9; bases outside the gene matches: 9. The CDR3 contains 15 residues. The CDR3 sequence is CASSLSRLAGRPQYF. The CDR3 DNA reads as TGTGCCAGCAGCTTATCCCGACTAGCGGGCCGCCCCCAGTACTTC. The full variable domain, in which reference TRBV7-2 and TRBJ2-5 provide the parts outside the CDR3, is GAGVSQSPSNKVTEKGKDVELRCDPISGHTALYWYRQSLGQGLEFLIYFQGNSAPDKSGLPSDRFSAERTGGSVSTLTIQRTQQEDSAVYLCASSLSRLAGRPQYFGPGTRLLVL.